Following are 32 T cell receptor beta chains from one sample sequenced in a study of blood T cell repertoires in COVID-19. Assay: immunoSEQ multiplex PCR; the TCRdb copy retains only in-frame clones and omits some. The repertoire includes roughly 250,000 clones, approximately 83% of them detected once, and around 3.3% sits in the top ten. The material sequenced was PBMCs or T cells enriched from blood (not recorded which). The receptor source for this set is a woman between 40 and 55 years old with acute COVID-19.

Regarding this clone: One end of the junction fails to match germline, which may point to a read error. Other nucleotide sequences from this sample produce the same CDR3. The genes are TRBV6-1 and TRBJ2-2, with D possibly matching TRBD2 (5 bases). Germline V gene lookup returns CDR1 MNHNS and CDR2 SASEGT. The CDR3 consists of 15 residues. CDR3 region: CASSEGGSDTGELFF. The CDR3 DNA follows: TGTGCTAGCAGTGAAGGAGGATCGGACACCGGGGAGCTGTTTTTT.

Details on this clone: This could be a read error, since a much larger clone is one nucleotide away. The sample contains more than one DNA sequence encoding this CDR3. This chain connects TRBV6-1 to TRBJ1-6; 7 bases are shared with TRBD1. Germline V gene lookup returns CDR1 MNHNS and CDR2 SASEGT. The CDR3 has 15 amino acids. V trimming: 3 bases; J trimming: 5 bases; junction bases outside the gene matches: 4. As DNA, the CDR3 is TGTGCCAGCAGTGATCGGGACAGAAATAATTCACCCCTCCACTTT. Its protein product is CASSDRDRNNSPLHF.

This chain uses TRBV21-1 with TRBJ2-7; the table's D gene call, TRBD2, was not cross checked with the DNA. TRBV21-1 is designated a pseudogene. CDR3 length: 15 amino acids. The CDR3 region has the DNA TGTGCCAGCAGCAAAGTTCGACTAGCTGGCCACGAGCAGTACTTC. This translates into CASSKVRLAGHEQYF.

The genes are TRBV7-9 and TRBJ1-3; D is uncertain. V was trimmed by 1 base and J by 4 bases, leaving 8 bases between them. The germline V gene has CDR1 SEHNR and CDR2 FQNEAQ (reference sequence). The CDR3 is 14 residues long. The CDR3 region is CASSLVAEGNTIYF. CDR3 coding DNA: TGTGCCAGCAGCTTAGTGGCCGAAGGAAACACCATATATTTT.

This clone appeared a single time. The V call is TRBV3-1 (or the pseudogene TRBV3-2), the J call TRBJ2-1; D ambiguous. Germline CDR1 and CDR2: LGHDT and YNNKEL (reference sequence). The CDR3 sequence is 15 residues long. The V end lost 4 bases, the J end lost 6 bases, and 16 bases lay between the germline ends. The CDR3 DNA reads as TGTGCCAGCAGCCTACCAGGAAGCCACGGCAATGAGCAGTTCTTC. Translating it yields CASSLPGSHGNEQFF.

The chain has TRBV5-4 and TRBJ2-7; D is unclear. The CDR3 spans 12 residues. From germline, CDR1 is SGHNT and CDR2 YYREEE (reference sequence). Trimming took off 0 bases at V and 6 bases at J, with 7 bases between the two ends. The CDR3 nucleotides read TGTGCCAGCAGCTTGGCAGCAGGCGAGCAGTACTTC. Its protein product is CASSLAAGEQYF.

V usage is TRBV24-1 and J usage is TRBJ2-4; 8 nucleotides line up with TRBD1. This CDR3 spans 14 amino acids. Per the germline V gene, CDR1 is KGHDR and CDR2 is SFDVKD. Trimming removed 3 bases from V and 7 bases from J; junction bases left unmatched: 4. The CDR3 loop is CATSDPDRVNIQYF. Written as DNA, the CDR3 is TGTGCCACCAGTGATCCGGACAGGGTGAACATTCAGTACTTC.

The chain couples TRBV10-3 to TRBJ2-1, with D possibly matching TRBD2 (6 bases). Germline V lookup: CDR1 ENHRY, CDR2 SYGVKD. CDR3 size: 11 residues. The V end was cut by 7 bases, the J end by 9 bases, with 10 bases between. Here the CDR3 reads CAITAGGEQFF. The CDR3 nucleotides are TGTGCCATCACCGCCGGGGGTGAGCAGTTCTTC.

The chain links TRBV19 to TRBJ2-7; 10 nucleotides align to TRBD2. The germline V gene has CDR1 LNHDA and CDR2 SQIVND (reference sequence). The CDR3 covers 15 residues. The V segment lost 4 bases and the J segment 3 bases; nucleotides outside the gene matches: 6. The CDR3 region is CASSSSGTSVYEQYF. The CDR3 nucleotides are TGTGCCAGTAGTAGCTCCGGGACTAGCGTCTACGAGCAGTACTTC.

This chain links TRBV5-6 with TRBJ2-7; D gene ambiguous. This CDR3 spans 13 amino acids. Germline CDR1 is SGHDT and CDR2 is YYEEEE. The V and J ends lost 1 base and 5 bases respectively, with 10 bases between them. CDR3 DNA: TGTGCCAGCAGCTTGATAGTAATCCACGAGCAGTACTTC. Amino acids: CASSLIVIHEQYF.

This chain links TRBV5-1 with TRBJ1-2, with a tentative D call TRBD1 (5 bases). V shed 2 bases and J shed 8 bases, with 16 bases lying between them. This CDR3 comprises 14 residues. CDR1 SGHRS and CDR2 YFSETQ come from the germline V gene. CDR3 DNA: TGCGCCAGCAGCTTCGGGGCCCGGGGGGAAGGCTACACCTTC. Translated: CASSFGARGEGYTF.

The chain recombines TRBV27 with TRBJ1-2; the D gene is possibly TRBD1 (5 bases). The germline gives CDR1 MNHEY, CDR2 SMNVEV (reference sequence). This CDR3 is 13 amino acids long. The V and J ends lost 1 base and 6 bases respectively, with 9 bases between them. The CDR3 protein is CASSLLGRDGYTF. The CDR3 nucleotides are TGTGCCAGCAGTTTATTGGGCAGGGATGGCTACACCTTC.

The rearrangement uses TRBV5-1 and TRBJ2-7; D is perhaps TRBD1 (6 bases). Trimming stripped 1 base from V and 5 bases from J, with 13 bases between. The length of the CDR3 is 14 residues. Per germline, CDR1 SGHRS and CDR2 YFSETQ. The CDR3, as DNA: TGCGCCAGCAGCTTGCAGGGGCGAGTCGACGAGCAGTACTTC. Protein sequence: CASSLQGRVDEQYF.

The chain recombines TRBV9 with TRBJ1-2; D remains ambiguous. From germline, CDR1 is SGDLS and CDR2 YYNGEE. The CDR3 length is 14 residues. Trimming stripped 3 bases from V and 6 bases from J, with 15 bases between. CDR3 nucleotide sequence: TGTGCCAGCAGCGGACGGGATCTAAGGGATGGCTACACCTTC. Protein product: CASSGRDLRDGYTF.

This clone showed up many times. V and J are TRBV25-1 and TRBJ2-7; TRBD1 agrees at 10 bases. V gave up 4 bases and J gave up 2 bases; unmatched junction bases: 2. CDR1 and CDR2 (germline): MGHDK, SYGVNS. This CDR3 region has 14 residues. The CDR3 sequence is CASSGGTGAYEQYF. The CDR3 DNA is TGTGCCAGCAGTGGGGGGACAGGGGCCTACGAGCAGTACTTC.

The chain links TRBV24-1 to TRBJ1-2, with TRBD1 identical over 8 bases. The germline V gene encodes CDR1 KGHDR and CDR2 SFDVKD. Losses at the gene ends were 3 bases for V and 5 bases for J; bases not matched to a gene: 4. The CDR3 totals 14 residues. The chain's CDR3 is CATSDADRDYGYTF. Here the CDR3 DNA reads TGTGCCACCAGTGATGCGGACAGGGATTATGGCTACACCTTC.

Only a few counts were recorded for this clone. The chain links TRBV7-9 to TRBJ2-5, with D perhaps TRBD1 (8 bases). Per germline, CDR1 SEHNR and CDR2 FQNEAQ (reference sequence). The CDR3 contains 15 residues. Trimming stripped 6 bases from V and 1 base from J, with 15 bases between. The CDR3 DNA follows: TGTGCCAGCAGAACAGGGGGGGGTCCCCAAGAGACCCAGTACTTC. This codes for CASRTGGGPQETQYF. The variable domain in full, completed from reference TRBV7-9 and TRBJ2-5, reads DTGVSQNPRHKITKRGQNVTFRCDPISEHNRLYWYRQTLGQGPEFLTYFQNEAQLEKSRLLSDRFSAERPKGSFSTLEIQRTEQGDSAMYLCASRTGGGPQETQYFGPGTRLLVL.

The rearrangement joins TRBV23-1 to TRBJ2-7, with D tentatively TRBD2 (6 bases). TRBV23-1 is annotated as an ORF whose role is uncertain. Trimming removed 0 bases at V and 7 bases at J, with 25 bases between. The CDR3 covers 18 residues. The CDR3 sequence is CASSQSDSRRDPRSEQYF. CDR3 DNA sequence: TGCGCCAGCAGTCAATCTGATTCCAGGCGGGATCCCCGGTCTGAGCAGTACTTC.

This chain uses TRBV5-4 with TRBJ2-7; no definite D call. This CDR3 contains 15 residues. Trimming pared 1 base from V and 3 bases from J, leaving 14 bases between. Germline assignment: CDR1 SGHNT and CDR2 YYREEE (reference sequence). For the CDR3, the DNA is TGTGCCAGCAGCTTGCGAGGTAAAAACTACTACGAGCAGTACTTC. It encodes CASSLRGKNYYEQYF. Variable domain in full (rest from reference TRBV5-4 and TRBJ2-7): ETGVTQSPTHLIKTRGQQVTLRCSSQSGHNTVSWYQQALGQGPQFIFQYYREEENGRGNFPPRFSGLQFPNYSSELNVNALELDDSALYLCASSLRGKNYYEQYFGPGTRLTVT.

This clone appeared once. The DNA of the CDR3 is TGTGCCAGCAGCCTGTCAGGCACCGGCCGGATGAACACTGAAGCTTTCTTT. It is translated as CASSLSGTGRMNTEAFF. The chain carries TRBV14 and TRBJ1-1, with D hard to call. Germline-derived CDR1 and CDR2 are SGHDN and FVKESK. This CDR3 comprises 17 residues. Trimming removed 4 bases at V and 0 bases at J, with 18 bases between.

This chain connects TRBV5-1 to TRBJ1-6, with 11 bases identical to TRBD1. CDR3 size: 16 residues. Germline-derived CDR1 and CDR2 are SGHRS and YFSETQ. The junction had 7 bases not matched to a gene; V was cut back by 4 bases and J by 7 bases. CDR3 amino acids: CASSPGTGGRNSPLHF. DNA for the CDR3: TGCGCCAGCAGCCCCGGGACAGGGGGGCGGAATTCACCCCTCCACTTT.

The chain links TRBV27 to TRBJ2-5; no definite D call. V shed 6 bases and J shed 2 bases, with 10 bases lying between them. CDR3 size: 13 residues. The V gene's germline CDR1 is MNHEY and CDR2 SMNVEV (reference sequence). CDR3 bases: TGTGCCAGCAGCGAGACTTTACAAGAGACCCAGTACTTC. Encoded protein: CASSETLQETQYF.

This clone was counted once. The chain employs TRBV2 and TRBJ1-5; D uncertain. Germline V gives CDR1 SNHLY, CDR2 FYNNEI. Trimming removed 3 bases at V and 1 base at J, with 16 bases between. The CDR3 has 17 residues. The CDR3: CASSEGSPRGSNQPQHF. CDR3 DNA sequence: TGTGCCAGCAGTGAGGGGTCCCCGCGCGGGAGCAATCAGCCCCAGCATTTT.

The J gene is TRBJ2-1, the V gene TRBV11-1; D ambiguous. Germline V gives CDR1 SGHAT, CDR2 FQDESV (reference sequence). V was trimmed by 2 bases and J by 7 bases, leaving 9 bases between them. The CDR3 is made up of 13 amino acids. As DNA, the CDR3 is TGTGCCAGCAGCTTATCCCTAGTGAATGAGCAGTTCTTC. It is translated as CASSLSLVNEQFF. Supplemented by reference TRBV11-1 and TRBJ2-1, the full variable domain reads EAEVAQSPRYKITEKSQAVAFWCDPISGHATLYWYRQILGQGPELLVQFQDESVVDDSQLPKDRFSAERLKGVDSTLKIQPAELGDSAMYLCASSLSLVNEQFFGPGTRLTVL.

The rearrangement uses TRBV11-2 and TRBJ2-5; 10 nucleotides agree with TRBD1. The junction had 5 bases not matched to a gene; V was cut back by 2 bases and J by 2 bases. The length of the CDR3 is 16 residues. Germline-derived CDR1 and CDR2 are SGHAT and FQNNGV. The CDR3 is CASSLLPGQGQETQYF. CDR3 sequence (DNA): TGTGCCAGCAGCTTACTCCCGGGACAGGGGCAAGAGACCCAGTACTTC.

Turning to this clone: Other nucleotide sequences in the sample specify the same CDR3. The chain is built from TRBV30 and TRBJ1-1; D not resolved. The CDR3 is 12 amino acids. Trimming removed 2 bases at V and 2 bases at J, with 6 bases between. CDR1 and CDR2 from the germline V gene are GTSNPN and SVGIG (reference sequence). CDR3 sequence reads: CAWSRENTEAFF. The CDR3 nucleotides are TGTGCCTGGAGTCGGGAAAACACTGAAGCTTTCTTT.

The genes are TRBV10-3 and TRBJ1-3; D uncertain. Trimming stripped 0 bases from V and 3 bases from J, with 3 bases between. Germline-derived CDR1 and CDR2 are ENHRY and SYGVKD. CDR3 length equals 13 residues. CDR3 sequence: CAISESYGNTIYF. The CDR3 region has the DNA TGTGCCATCAGTGAGTCGTATGGAAACACCATATATTTT.

The chain combines TRBV6-5 with TRBJ2-7, with TRBD2 matching 9 bases. Germline V gene sequence: CDR1 MNHEY, CDR2 SVGAGI. The CDR3 consists of 14 residues. V was clipped by 5 bases and J by 6 bases; unmatched bases: 8. The CDR3 is CASSPLAGALEQYF. The CDR3 bases are TGTGCCAGCAGTCCCTTAGCGGGAGCTCTCGAGCAGTACTTC.

J is TRBJ2-1 and V is TRBV7-2, with 14 bases fitting TRBD2. Trimming at V came to 5 bases and at J to 7 bases, leaving 7 bases not matched to a gene. Germline CDR1 reads SGHTA; CDR2 reads FQGNSA. This CDR3 has 16 amino acids. In nucleotides, the CDR3 is TGTGCCAGCAGCCTAGGGACTAGCGGGAGTCTTAATGAGCAGTTCTTC. Its translation is CASSLGTSGSLNEQFF.

V is TRBV7-2 and J is TRBJ1-1, with 10 bases lining up with TRBD1. The CDR3 spans 14 residues. The junction had 3 bases not matched to a gene; V was cut back by 3 bases and J by 5 bases. Germline CDR1 and CDR2: SGHTA and FQGNSA. CDR3 in DNA: TGTGCCAGCAGCTTGGACAGGGGGACAACTGAAGCTTTCTTT. Its protein is CASSLDRGTTEAFF.

The chain uses TRBV15 and TRBJ2-1; D gene unclear. V was shortened by 0 bases and J by 2 bases, with 11 bases between the two germline ends. Germline CDR1 is LNHNV and CDR2 is YYDKDF (reference sequence). This CDR3 contains 16 residues. CDR3 nucleotides: TGTGCCACCAGCAGAGAAGTGGCCCACCCCTACAATGAGCAGTTCTTC. Its protein product is CATSREVAHPYNEQFF.

The rearrangement joins TRBV7-9 to TRBJ1-2, with 9 bases matching TRBD1. The trim removed 5 bases at V and 3 bases at J, leaving 10 bases unmatched. CDR3 length: 16 residues. CDR1 is SEHNR, CDR2 FQNEAQ, per germline (reference sequence). The chain's CDR3 is CASSAIPGQGDYGYTF. CDR3 nucleotide sequence: TGTGCCAGCAGCGCAATCCCGGGACAGGGCGACTATGGCTACACCTTC.